The 32 T cell receptor beta chains reported below all come from one sample, sequenced in a study of blood T cell repertoires in COVID-19. The assay was immunoSEQ multiplex PCR, and TCRdb's table has in-frame clones only and misses some. Among about 190,000 clones, more than 85% were seen once, and the ten largest hold around 1.2%. Input material: peripheral blood. These receptors were obtained from a man aged 25-45 years with acute or convalescent COVID-19.

The chain couples TRBV9 to TRBJ2-3, with TRBD2 matching 16 bases. The V segment lost 4 bases and the J segment 5 bases; nucleotides outside the gene matches: 7. This CDR3 has 17 amino acids. Germline assignment: CDR1 SGDLS and CDR2 YYNGEE. DNA for the CDR3: TGTGCCAGCAGCAAGGGGACTAGCGGGAGGGCCCTAGATACGCAGTATTTT. Translating gives CASSKGTSGRALDTQYF.

This clone was seen once. V usage is TRBV18 and J usage is TRBJ2-7; D might be TRBD1 (6 bases). CDR3 length: 17 amino acids. Per germline, CDR1 KGHSH and CDR2 LQKENI. Trimming shortened V by 3 bases and J by 7 bases, and 25 bases separated the two germline ends. CDR3 DNA sequence: TGTGCCAGCTCACCCCTACAGGGCGACCTTAGCCTACGGGAGCAGTACTTC. As protein: CASSPLQGDLSLREQYF.

This chain connects TRBV5-1 to TRBJ2-1; 15 nucleotides align to TRBD2. The ends lost 2 bases at V and 8 bases at J; junction bases unmatched: 2. Germline CDR1 is SGHRS and CDR2 is YFSETQ. CDR3 size: 15 residues. The CDR3 loop reads CASSFGLAGGDEQFF. The CDR3 coding sequence is TGCGCCAGCAGCTTCGGACTAGCGGGAGGGGATGAGCAGTTCTTC.

V usage is TRBV24-1 and J usage is TRBJ2-3, with 11 bases that match TRBD2. This CDR3 has 15 residues. Per the germline V gene, CDR1 is KGHDR and CDR2 is SFDVKD. V gave up 5 bases and J gave up 8 bases; unmatched junction bases: 8. CDR3 DNA sequence: TGTGCCACCAGTGGTAGCGGGAGGGGGAGCGGTACGCAGTATTTT. It encodes CATSGSGRGSGTQYF.

This rearrangement joins TRBV28 to TRBJ1-6, with a possible D match to TRBD1 (5 bases). Per the germline V gene, CDR1 is MDHEN and CDR2 is SYDVKM. The CDR3 is made up of 14 amino acids. Trimming removed 3 bases at V and 7 bases at J, with 10 bases between. CDR3 in amino acids: CASSLVRENSPLHF. CDR3 nucleotides: TGTGCCAGCAGTTTGGTCAGGGAAAATTCACCCCTCCACTTT.

The gene calls are TRBV5-1 and TRBJ2-2, with D possibly TRBD1 on 5 matching bases. V gave up 4 bases and J gave up 0 bases, with 10 bases separating them. Per germline, CDR1 SGHRS and CDR2 YFSETQ. This CDR3 has 15 residues. CDR3 nucleotides: TGCGCCAGCAGCACCGGACACGCGAACACCGGGGAGCTGTTTTTT. Its translation is CASSTGHANTGELFF.

The J gene is TRBJ2-1, the V gene TRBV18; TRBD1 agrees at 8 bases. The CDR3 spans 15 residues. Germline V gene lookup returns CDR1 KGHSH and CDR2 LQKENI. V shed 5 bases, J shed 5 bases, and the junction held 8 bases outside the gene matches. The CDR3 DNA reads as TGTGCCAGCTCAAAGGGACAGGCGCCGGACAATGAGCAGTTCTTC. It specifies CASSKGQAPDNEQFF.

The sample holds one count of this clone. The CDR3 DNA sequence: TGTGCCAGCAGTTTCGGCGGGAGGGCCTACAATGAGCAGTTCTTC. Protein: CASSFGGRAYNEQFF. The V call is TRBV28, the J call TRBJ2-1, with TRBD2 matching over 9 bases. Germline-derived CDR1 and CDR2 are MDHEN and SYDVKM. The CDR3 spans 15 residues. The V gene end was trimmed by 3 bases and the J gene end by 2 bases; junction bases not matched to a gene: 2.

This clone was detected many times. The CDR3 here is CASRAGTGTNEKLFF. The CDR3 DNA sequence: TGTGCCAGCAGGGCCGGGACAGGGACTAATGAAAAACTGTTTTTT. V and J are TRBV2 and TRBJ1-4, with 9 bases lining up with TRBD1. The CDR3 runs to 15 residues. Germline-derived CDR1 and CDR2 are SNHLY and FYNNEI. V gave up 6 bases and J gave up 2 bases; unmatched junction bases: 4.

V and J are TRBV19 and TRBJ1-1, with 9 bases that match TRBD1. Germline lookup yields CDR1 LNHDA and CDR2 SQIVND (reference sequence). This CDR3 is built from 16 residues. V lost 7 bases, J lost 2 bases, and 11 bases stayed unmatched. The CDR3 region has the DNA TGTGCCAGTACCCTACCTCTGGGACAGGGTAACACTGAAGCTTTCTTT. It yields the protein CASTLPLGQGNTEAFF.

The V call is TRBV6-1, the J call TRBJ1-1; TRBD1 agrees at 7 bases. The ends lost 5 bases at V and 0 bases at J; junction bases unmatched: 6. This CDR3 comprises 15 residues. Germline V gene data show CDR1 as MNHNS and CDR2 as SASEGT. CDR3 bases: TGTGCCAGCAGTATCAGGGGGGTCATGAACACTGAAGCTTTCTTT. Encoded protein: CASSIRGVMNTEAFF.

The chain employs TRBV7-2 and TRBJ2-3; 9 bases are a match to TRBD2. Germline V gives CDR1 SGHTA, CDR2 FQGNSA. With V trimmed by 5 bases and J by 6 bases, 3 bases remained unmatched. This CDR3 has 13 residues. CDR3 DNA: TGTGCCAGCAGCGCAGGACTAGCGGATACGCAGTATTTT. This translates into CASSAGLADTQYF.

The rearrangement joins TRBV19 to TRBJ1-1; TRBD1 aligns across 7 bases. Germline V gives CDR1 LNHDA, CDR2 SQIVND (reference sequence). This CDR3 is built from 15 residues. The V and J ends lost 4 bases and 5 bases, in that order; junction bases with no gene match: 10. CDR3 sequence: CASSTPGQRKTEAFF. The CDR3 DNA sequence: TGTGCCAGTAGTACCCCGGGACAGAGGAAAACTGAAGCTTTCTTT.

The chain recombines TRBV5-1 with TRBJ1-1; D unclear. Trimming pared 0 bases from V and 2 bases from J, leaving 11 bases between. Germline CDR1 reads SGHRS; CDR2 reads YFSETQ. This CDR3 spans 15 amino acids. The CDR3 sequence is CASSLAPGVNTEAFF. Here the CDR3 DNA reads TGCGCCAGCAGCTTGGCCCCCGGGGTTAACACTGAAGCTTTCTTT.

In this sample, this clone turned up a few times. The V gene is TRBV6-1, the J gene TRBJ1-3; D remains unclear. V was trimmed by 1 base and J by 1 base, leaving 8 bases between them. This CDR3 spans 15 amino acids. From germline, CDR1 is MNHNS and CDR2 SASEGT. DNA of the CDR3: TGTGCCAGCAGTGAAGAGTATAGTTCTGGAAACACCATATATTTT. It encodes CASSEEYSSGNTIYF.

The rearrangement joins TRBV7-2 to TRBJ2-1, with TRBD2 matching over 7 bases. Germline assignment: CDR1 SGHTA and CDR2 FQGNSA. Trimming removed 6 bases from V and 1 base from J; junction bases left unmatched: 3. CDR3 length: 14 residues. The CDR3 region has the DNA TGTGCCAGCAGGCCCGGGGGGTCCTACAATGAGCAGTTCTTC. This translates into CASRPGGSYNEQFF.

The CDR3 here is CASSYGHRNTEAFF. CDR3 nucleotides: TGTGCCAGCAGTTACGGGCACAGGAACACTGAAGCTTTCTTT. The rearrangement joins TRBV6-2 or TRBV6-3 to TRBJ1-1; no clear D gene. The CDR3 length is 14 residues. Between the trimmed V and J ends, which lost 2 bases and 1 base, there was a span of 8 bases. CDR1 is MNHEY, CDR2 SVGEGT, per germline.

The V and J genes are TRBV14 and TRBJ1-1; D uncertain. The CDR3 has 16 amino acids. In germline, CDR1 is SGHDN, CDR2 FVKESK. V lost 0 bases and J 1 base, leaving 12 bases between the germline ends. CDR3 in amino acids: CASSQDLGRSNTEAFF. The CDR3 bases are TGTGCCAGCAGCCAAGATCTAGGCAGATCGAACACTGAAGCTTTCTTT.

The chain is built from TRBV28 and TRBJ1-6, with TRBD1 matching over 9 bases. Per germline, CDR1 MDHEN and CDR2 SYDVKM. The V and J ends lost 2 bases and 5 bases, in that order; junction bases with no gene match: 1. The length of the CDR3 is 15 residues. The CDR3 spells CASSLGDRDNSPLHF. The CDR3 DNA reads as TGTGCCAGCAGTTTAGGGGACAGGGATAATTCACCCCTCCACTTT.

The chain is built from TRBV9 and TRBJ2-1; 11 bases agree with TRBD1. Trimming at V came to 2 bases and at J to 6 bases, leaving 4 bases not matched to a gene. The germline V gene has CDR1 SGDLS and CDR2 YYNGEE. The CDR3 consists of 15 residues. The CDR3 DNA follows: TGTGCCAGCAGCGTTTCCGGGACAGGGGGCAATGAGCAGTTCTTC. Protein: CASSVSGTGGNEQFF.

V usage is TRBV6-4 and J usage is TRBJ1-2; TRBD1 matches at 11 bases. This CDR3 has 15 residues. Germline loops: CDR1 MRHNA, CDR2 SNTAGT. The V and J ends lost 2 bases and 5 bases, in that order; junction bases with no gene match: 4. The CDR3 DNA reads as TGTGCCAGCAGTGACCCAGGGACAGGGGGTTATGGCTACACCTTC. It is translated as CASSDPGTGGYGYTF.

This chain links TRBV19 with TRBJ2-2; tentative D call: TRBD1 (5 bases). Germline loops: CDR1 LNHDA, CDR2 SQIVND (reference sequence). The V end was cut by 6 bases, the J end by 1 base, with 6 bases between. The CDR3 totals 13 residues. The CDR3 sequence: CASRTVNTGELFF. The CDR3, as DNA: TGTGCCAGTAGGACAGTGAACACCGGGGAGCTGTTTTTT.

The chain carries TRBV19 and TRBJ2-1, with TRBD2 matching over 8 bases. CDR1 is LNHDA and CDR2 is SQIVND in the germline V gene (reference sequence). The CDR3 spans 16 residues. V gave up 6 bases and J gave up 4 bases; unmatched junction bases: 11. The CDR3 loop reads CASRGAGERLYNEQFF. DNA of the CDR3: TGTGCCAGTAGGGGAGCGGGAGAGAGGTTATACAATGAGCAGTTCTTC.

The chain recombines TRBV7-8 with TRBJ2-3, with D possibly TRBD1 on 5 matching bases. From germline, CDR1 is SGHVS and CDR2 FQNEAQ. The CDR3 extends over 13 amino acids. V lost 8 bases, J lost 0 bases, and 9 bases lay in between. CDR3 in amino acids: CASLTGSTDTQYF. CDR3 bases: TGTGCCAGCCTTACAGGTAGCACAGATACGCAGTATTTT.

The chain employs TRBV29-1 and TRBJ2-7; the match to TRBD1 covers 9 bases. CDR3 size: 13 residues. V trimming: 7 bases; J trimming: 5 bases; junction bases outside the gene matches: 9. Germline lookup yields CDR1 SQVTM and CDR2 ANQGSEA. The CDR3 spells CSASGTGIHEQYF. Written as DNA, the CDR3 is TGCAGCGCCTCCGGGACAGGGATCCACGAGCAGTACTTC.

The chain employs TRBV5-6 and TRBJ1-5; D unresolved. The V and J ends lost 4 bases and 1 base respectively, with 9 bases between them. The germline V gene encodes CDR1 SGHDT and CDR2 YYEEEE. This CDR3 is built from 14 residues. The DNA of the CDR3 is TGTGCCAGCAGCCTTCGAGGGAGCAATCAGCCCCAGCATTTT. As protein: CASSLRGSNQPQHF.

This chain uses TRBV12-5 with TRBJ1-5, with 7 bases identical to TRBD1. The germline gives CDR1 LGHNT, CDR2 FRNRAP. The CDR3 is 18 amino acids. The CDR3 loop is CPYRVRQGVLLSNQPQHF. CDR3 bases: TGTCCCTACAGAGTCCGGCAGGGGGTACTCTTGAGCAATCAGCCCCAGCATTTT.

The CDR3 DNA reads as TGTGCCAGCAGCTTAGGACTTAGGAACACTGAAGCTTTCTTT. Amino acids: CASSLGLRNTEAFF. This chain connects TRBV5-5 to TRBJ1-1; no clear D. CDR3 length: 14 residues. Germline loops: CDR1 SGHKS, CDR2 YYEKEE (reference sequence). Trimming took 2 bases from V and 1 from J, leaving 9 bases between them.

V and J are TRBV10-3 and TRBJ1-1, with 7 bases that match TRBD1. J was trimmed by 11 bases and V by 3 bases; bases with no gene match: 6. CDR1 and CDR2 from the germline V gene are ENHRY and SYGVKD. The CDR3 runs 12 residues. DNA of the CDR3: TGTGCCATCAGTGATCAAGACAGGGTGGCTTTCTTT. Amino acids: CAISDQDRVAFF.

This sequence joins TRBV19 and TRBJ1-6; D is unclear. The CDR3 runs to 16 residues. In germline, CDR1 is LNHDA, CDR2 SQIVND (reference sequence). Trimming removed 2 bases from V and 0 bases from J, with 8 bases in between. The CDR3 is CASSIKVSSYNSPLHF. CDR3 sequence (DNA): TGTGCCAGTAGTATAAAAGTGAGCTCCTATAATTCACCCCTCCACTTT.

The genes are TRBV28 and TRBJ1-3; D is unresolved. The CDR3 is 14 amino acids. Germline V gene data show CDR1 as MDHEN and CDR2 as SYDVKM. V was shortened by 11 bases and J by 5 bases, with 19 bases between the two germline ends. The chain's CDR3 is CASREGLRRNTIYF. Written as DNA, the CDR3 is TGTGCCTCGCGGGAGGGCCTTCGAAGAAACACCATATATTTT.

This sequence joins TRBV7-2 and TRBJ2-7; 7 bases align to TRBD1. The CDR3 runs 15 residues. Germline V gene sequence: CDR1 SGHTA, CDR2 FQGNSA. V lost 3 bases to trimming and J lost 0 bases; unmatched junction nucleotides: 5. CDR3 coding DNA: TGTGCCAGCAGCTTCCCGACAGGGTCCTCCTACGAGCAGTACTTC. Translated: CASSFPTGSSYEQYF.